This TCR beta chain was captured by sequencing in a study of cytomegalovirus exposure and HLA in healthy donors. With respect to this clone: Antigen specificity is unknown.

Germline CDR1 is SGDLS and CDR2 is YYNGEE. The V segment lost 2 bases and the J segment 4 bases; nucleotides outside the gene matches: 2. CDR3 size: 14 residues. Vbeta (60) and Jbeta (13) primers were used in the PCR. Profiled with immunoSEQ multiplex PCR; TCRdb holds only in-frame clones, not every one. The sample shows fewer than 200,000 clones, roughly 87% of them seen only once. Study-level results: Based on reports, TCR beta sequences accurately predicted HLA-A and HLA-B alleles for most subjects. Most likely, a cluster of highly shared sequence variants arose as a sequencing artifact.

The gene calls are TRBV9 and TRBJ1-1, with 10 bases lining up with TRBD1. Sequenced sample: PBMCs. The clonotype was recovered from a girl under 18 in good health and CMV-seropositive. Here the CDR3 reads CASSVTGGLTEAFF. CDR3 DNA: TGTGCCAGCAGCGTGACAGGGGGCCTCACTGAAGCTTTCTTT.